This T cell receptor beta chain stems from a study of blood T cells in healthy people across ages. Study in general: About one barcoded TCR beta cDNA was captured per two T cells.

Regarding this clonotype: The target antigen is unknown.

Regarding the study as a whole: Total diversity from one million sequenced T cells was likely underestimated. CMV infection status of these donors was not known.

V was shortened by 3 bases and J by 2 bases, with 15 bases between the two germline ends. Per the germline V gene, CDR1 is SGHAT and CDR2 is FQNNGV. The CDR3 sequence is 16 residues long. A J-beta primer mix and a sample-barcoded 5' primer were used in a second PCR of roughly 6 to 12 cycles. Each of the cDNA molecules was tagged by a template-switch adaptor with 12 random nucleotides. TCRdb called the 5' RACE reads again in MiXCR, with one record for every CDR3 protein. This table has 1.8 million or so distinct CDR3 sequences, roughly 43% appearing once. What was sequenced was blood. The chain is built from TRBV11-2 and TRBJ2-3; D may be TRBD2 (6 bases). The receptor was derived from a human donor in good health. This chain's CDR3 is CASSFTISGNTDTQYF. The DNA of the CDR3 is TGTGCCAGCAGCTTTACAATTAGCGGAAACACAGATACGCAGTATTTT.